Shown below are 30 T cell receptor beta chains from a single sample sequenced in a study of PD-1 blockade in classical Hodgkin lymphoma. Produced via immunoSEQ multiplex PCR; TCRdb's table is partial and in-frame only. The data contain just over 60,000 clones, around 88% of them singletons. Every patient was affected by relapse after autologous stem cell transplantation, while exposure to brentuximab vedotin was not uniform. The sequencing here drew on peripheral blood mononuclear cells (PBMCs), taken at baseline. All receptors come from a human donor with classical Hodgkin lymphoma.

The V gene is TRBV11-3, the J gene TRBJ2-5; 9 bases align to TRBD2. The trim removed 5 bases at V and 4 bases at J, leaving 8 bases unmatched. CDR3 length equals 15 residues. Germline CDR1 reads SGHNT; CDR2 reads YENEEA. The DNA of the CDR3 is TGTGCCAGCAGCGCCCTAGCGGGAAGGGGAGAGACCCAGTACTTC. Encoded protein: CASSALAGRGETQYF.

The chain recombines TRBV30 with TRBJ1-1; 7 bases are shared with TRBD1. J lost 1 base, V lost 4 bases, and 12 bases had no gene match. The germline V gene has CDR1 GTSNPN and CDR2 SVGIG (reference sequence). CDR3 size: 16 residues. The CDR3 sequence: CAWKRGLLRQNTEAFF. The DNA for the CDR3 is TGTGCCTGGAAGAGGGGGCTACTTCGGCAGAACACTGAAGCTTTCTTT.

The chain recombines TRBV9 with TRBJ2-5; D is possibly TRBD2 (6 bases). The CDR3 covers 14 residues. From germline, CDR1 is SGDLS and CDR2 YYNGEE. The germline V and J ends were trimmed by 0 bases and 0 bases, with 6 bases remaining between them. This CDR3 reads CASSVGGDQETQYF. The CDR3 coding sequence is TGTGCCAGCAGCGTAGGGGGGGACCAAGAGACCCAGTACTTC.

There are a few counts of this clone. The chain employs TRBV7-9 and TRBJ2-4; D is ambiguous. Trimming left V 5 bases short and J 5 bases short, with 4 bases between. Looked up from germline, CDR1 is SEHNR and CDR2 is FQNEAQ (reference sequence). This CDR3 spans 11 amino acids. Here the CDR3 DNA reads TGTGCCAGCAGCCCGCAAAACATTCAGTACTTC. It codes for CASSPQNIQYF.

The chain links TRBV5-1 to TRBJ1-1; D is unresolved. Germline CDR1 SGHRS, CDR2 YFSETQ. The CDR3 extends over 14 amino acids. V lost 2 bases and J lost 5, with 13 bases in between. The CDR3 region is CASSFSGLGTEAFF. CDR3 in DNA: TGCGCCAGCAGCTTTTCCGGCCTCGGGACTGAAGCTTTCTTT.

The chain has TRBV12-5 and TRBJ2-6; 8 nucleotides line up with TRBD2. J was trimmed by 2 bases and V by 5 bases; bases with no gene match: 11. Germline V CDR1 and CDR2: LGHNT, FRNRAP. This CDR3 is 18 amino acids long. The DNA of the CDR3 is TGTGCTAGTGGTCCTGGGGGCGGGGGGTACGCTGGGGCCAACGTCCTGACTTTC. Translating gives CASGPGGGGYAGANVLTF. Filled out from reference TRBV12-5 and TRBJ2-6, the complete variable domain reads DARVTQTPRHKVTEMGQEVTMRCQPILGHNTVFWYRQTMMQGLELLAYFRNRAPLDDSGMPKDRFSAEMPDATLATLKIQPSEPRDSAVYFCASGPGGGGYAGANVLTFGAGSRLTVL.

This clone was observed once. The rearrangement joins TRBV7-8 to TRBJ1-1; D not resolved. From germline, CDR1 is SGHVS and CDR2 FQNEAQ. The V and J ends lost 2 bases and 1 base respectively, with 8 bases between them. This CDR3 is 14 amino acids long. The CDR3 DNA reads TGTGCCAGCAGCTTAATAGAGCCGAACACTGAAGCTTTCTTT. Amino acid sequence: CASSLIEPNTEAFF.

V gene TRBV7-9 combines with J gene TRBJ2-2; D remains unclear. The CDR3 loop spans 14 amino acids. Germline CDR1 reads SEHNR; CDR2 reads FQNEAQ (reference sequence). V gave up 3 bases and J gave up 6 bases, with 11 bases separating them. In nucleotides, the CDR3 is TGTGCCAGCAGCTTGGCCGGTATATCCGGGGAGCTGTTTTTT. Its protein product is CASSLAGISGELFF.

The chain recombines TRBV2 with TRBJ2-1; no firm D call. CDR3 length equals 12 residues. Germline assignment: CDR1 SNHLY and CDR2 FYNNEI. Trimming removed 6 bases from V and 7 bases from J, with 10 bases in between. CDR3 bases: TGTGCCAGCAGCGTTCTAGGAAATGAGCAGTTCTTC. Translation gives CASSVLGNEQFF.

This chain uses TRBV11-1 with TRBJ2-7; D possibly corresponds to TRBD2 (5 bases). There are 15 residues in the CDR3. In germline, CDR1 is SGHAT, CDR2 FQDESV (reference sequence). Trimming took off 1 base at V and 2 bases at J, with 12 bases between the two ends. CDR3 in amino acids: CASSLGTEITYEQYF. CDR3 in DNA: TGTGCCAGCAGCTTAGGGACTGAGATTACCTACGAGCAGTACTTC.

The V gene is TRBV7-9, the J gene TRBJ1-5, with D hard to call. Between the trimmed V and J ends, which lost 4 bases and 7 bases, there was a span of 8 bases. The CDR3 has 12 residues. The germline V gene has CDR1 SEHNR and CDR2 FQNEAQ (reference sequence). The CDR3 nucleotides are TGTGCCAGCAGCTGGACGGGGCAGCCCCAGCATTTT. Residues: CASSWTGQPQHF. Full variable domain (outside the CDR3, taken from reference TRBV7-9 and TRBJ1-5): DTGVSQNPRHKITKRGQNVTFRCDPISEHNRLYWYRQTLGQGPEFLTYFQNEAQLEKSRLLSDRFSAERPKGSFSTLEIQRTEQGDSAMYLCASSWTGQPQHFGDGTRLSIL.

The V call is TRBV7-9, the J call TRBJ1-5; D uncertain. This CDR3 is 14 amino acids long. V was shortened by 1 base and J by 4 bases, with 8 bases between the two germline ends. The germline V gene has CDR1 SEHNR and CDR2 FQNEAQ (reference sequence). CDR3 sequence reads: CASSLVIGNQPQHF. CDR3 DNA sequence: TGTGCCAGCAGCTTAGTTATTGGAAATCAGCCCCAGCATTTT.

CDR3 protein: CASRGQGGGASETQYF. CDR3 bases: TGTGCCAGCCGGGGCCAGGGCGGGGGGGCCTCAGAGACCCAGTACTTC. This chain links TRBV2 with TRBJ2-5; 9 bases are shared with TRBD2. This CDR3 has 16 amino acids. V was pared by 8 bases and J by 4 bases, with 14 bases of the junction left unmatched. CDR1 and CDR2 from the germline V gene are SNHLY and FYNNEI.

This clone was seen only a few times. The chain uses TRBV7-3 and TRBJ2-7, with D possibly matching TRBD1 (6 bases). Looked up from germline, CDR1 is SGHTA and CDR2 is FQGTGA. V gave up 3 bases and J gave up 7 bases, with 10 bases separating them. The CDR3 contains 12 residues. CDR3 loop: CASSFPRGEQYF. In DNA, the CDR3 is TGTGCCAGCAGCTTTCCCAGGGGTGAGCAGTACTTC.

The V and J genes are TRBV11-2 and TRBJ1-1; perhaps TRBD1 as D (6 bases). The CDR3 is made up of 11 amino acids. Germline V gene lookup returns CDR1 SGHAT and CDR2 FQNNGV. The ends were cut back, 1 base at V and 11 bases at J, with 8 bases in the middle. DNA of the CDR3: TGTGCCAGCAGCTTAGGGCAGGGGGCTTTCTTT. It codes for CASSLGQGAFF. Together with reference TRBV11-2 and TRBJ1-1, the CDR3 gives the full variable domain: EAGVAQSPRYKIIEKRQSVAFWCNPISGHATLYWYQQILGQGPKLLIQFQNNGVVDDSQLPKDRFSAERLKGVDSTLKIQPAKLEDSAVYLCASSLGQGAFFGQGTRLTVV.

V gene TRBV5-1 combines with J gene TRBJ2-7, with 9 bases lining up with TRBD1. From germline, CDR1 is SGHRS and CDR2 YFSETQ. This CDR3 is 15 amino acids long. With V trimmed by 4 bases and J by 4 bases, 9 bases remained unmatched. Written as DNA, the CDR3 is TGCGCCAGCAGCCCGGGACAGGGTAGTAGGTACGAGCAGTACTTC. Amino acids: CASSPGQGSRYEQYF.

The V gene is TRBV28, the J gene TRBJ2-5; tentative D call: TRBD1 (5 bases). The germline V and J ends were trimmed by 7 bases and 5 bases, with 14 bases remaining between them. Per germline, CDR1 MDHEN and CDR2 SYDVKM. The CDR3 contains 13 residues. The CDR3 here is CASMGLHEETQYF. The CDR3 region has the DNA TGTGCCAGCATGGGGCTGCACGAGGAGACCCAGTACTTC. Using reference TRBV28 and TRBJ2-5 for the parts outside the CDR3, the full variable domain is DVKVTQSSRYLVKRTGEKVFLECVQDMDHENMFWYRQDPGLGLRLIYFSYDVKMKEKGDIPEGYSVSREKKERFSLILESASTNQTSMYLCASMGLHEETQYFGPGTRLLVL.

Written as DNA, the CDR3 is TGTGCCAGCAGCAGAGGGGACTATGGCTACACCTTC. Translated: CASSRGDYGYTF. This rearrangement joins TRBV9 to TRBJ1-2; D is possibly TRBD1 (5 bases). The CDR3 consists of 12 residues. Trimming stripped 4 bases from V and 3 bases from J, with 7 bases between. Germline-derived CDR1 and CDR2 are SGDLS and YYNGEE.

The V and J genes are TRBV14 and TRBJ2-7, with 7 bases matching TRBD1. Looked up from germline, CDR1 is SGHDN and CDR2 is FVKESK. This CDR3 contains 14 residues. Trimming cost V 6 bases and J 3 bases; bases outside gene matches: 8. The CDR3, as DNA: TGTGCCAGCAGGAGACAGGGCTCGGGCTACGAGCAGTACTTC. It is translated as CASRRQGSGYEQYF. Variable domain in full (rest from reference TRBV14 and TRBJ2-7): EAGVTQFPSHSVIEKGQTVTLRCDPISGHDNLYWYRRVMGKEIKFLLHFVKESKQDESGMPNNRFLAERTGGTYSTLKVQPAELEDSGVYFCASRRQGSGYEQYFGPGTRLTVT.

The V and J genes are TRBV7-2 and TRBJ2-2; perhaps TRBD2 as D (6 bases). V lost 6 bases to trimming and J lost 4 bases, with 18 bases between them. The CDR3 length is 16 residues. The germline CDR1 and CDR2 sequences are SGHTA and FQGNSA. Here the CDR3 DNA reads TGTGCCAGCAGATTTTTTGGGACTGGGGGCACCGGGGAGCTGTTTTTT. Translated, it gives CASRFFGTGGTGELFF.

The rearrangement uses TRBV5-1 and TRBJ1-1; a weak D match, TRBD1 (5 bases). CDR3 size: 14 residues. Germline V gene sequence: CDR1 SGHRS, CDR2 YFSETQ. Trimming removed 4 bases from V and 6 bases from J, with 16 bases in between. CDR3 in DNA: TGCGCCAGCAGCCCAGCTCTACAGGTCTCTGAAGCTTTCTTT. It translates to CASSPALQVSEAFF.

The V gene is TRBV18, the J gene TRBJ2-3; perhaps D is TRBD1 or TRBD2 (6 bases each). CDR1 and CDR2 (germline): KGHSH, LQKENI. The CDR3 loop spans 15 amino acids. Between the trimmed V and J ends, which lost 5 bases and 2 bases, there was a span of 14 bases. CDR3 region: CASSSLGGHTDTQYF. For the CDR3, the DNA is TGTGCCAGCTCATCCCTAGGGGGGCACACAGATACGCAGTATTTT.

The chain joins TRBV13 to TRBJ2-1; no firm D call. This CDR3 contains 15 residues. Germline loops: CDR1 PRHDT, CDR2 FYEKMQ (reference sequence). Trimming cost V 2 bases and J 6 bases, with 14 bases left between them. The CDR3, as DNA: TGTGCCAGCAGCTTATTTGGTGTAGCCCCCAATGAGCAGTTCTTC. As protein: CASSLFGVAPNEQFF.

The rearrangement joins TRBV9 to TRBJ1-3, with D unresolved. CDR1 is SGDLS, CDR2 YYNGEE, per germline. The CDR3 loop spans 15 amino acids. Trimming removed 2 bases at V and 1 base at J, with 10 bases between. For the CDR3, the DNA is TGTGCCAGCAGCGTGAATGAGATTTCTGGAAACACCATATATTTT. Amino acids: CASSVNEISGNTIYF.

The chain employs TRBV5-1 and TRBJ1-1; D is unresolved. This CDR3 spans 14 amino acids. CDR1 is SGHRS, CDR2 YFSETQ, per germline. The V and J ends lost 4 bases and 4 bases respectively, with 14 bases between them. Written as DNA, the CDR3 is TGCGCCAGCAGCCCGCGACCGATGGGCACTGAAGCTTTCTTT. Protein sequence: CASSPRPMGTEAFF.

The V and J genes are TRBV7-9 and TRBJ1-1, with TRBD1 as a possible D gene (5 bases). This CDR3 has 17 amino acids. The ends were cut back, 1 base at V and 0 bases at J, with 15 bases in the middle. Germline V gives CDR1 SEHNR, CDR2 FQNEAQ (reference sequence). This CDR3 is CASSLVDRLLLNTEAFF. In DNA, the CDR3 is TGTGCCAGCAGCTTAGTCGACAGACTACTCTTGAACACTGAAGCTTTCTTT.

This clone was counted only a few times. The rearrangement uses TRBV2 and TRBJ1-6, with TRBD1 matching over 11 bases. The CDR3 totals 14 residues. The trim removed 6 bases at V and 14 bases at J, leaving 9 bases unmatched. CDR1 and CDR2 (germline): SNHLY, FYNNEI. CDR3 in amino acids: CASRRTGGSGALHF. The CDR3 coding sequence is TGTGCCAGCAGAAGGACAGGGGGCTCCGGGGCCCTCCACTTT. The variable domain in full, with the rest retrieved from reference TRBV2 and TRBJ1-6, is EPEVTQTPSHQVTQMGQEVILRCVPISNHLYFYWYRQILGQKVEFLVSFYNNEISEKSEIFDDQFSVERPDGSNFTLKIRSTKLEDSAMYFCASRRTGGSGALHFGNGTRLTVT.

The chain combines TRBV5-8 with TRBJ1-3; D not resolved. The V end was cut by 4 bases, the J end by 1 base, with 15 bases between. The CDR3 consists of 16 residues. The germline V gene encodes CDR1 SGHTS and CDR2 YDEGEE. The CDR3: CASSLAIRASGNTIYF. The CDR3 DNA follows: TGTGCCAGCAGCCTCGCAATCCGGGCATCTGGAAACACCATATATTTT.

This rearrangement joins TRBV7-2 to TRBJ1-5; maybe TRBD1 (6 bases). From germline, CDR1 is SGHTA and CDR2 FQGNSA. V was pared by 4 bases and J by 0 bases, with 10 bases between. The CDR3 consists of 15 residues. Here the CDR3 reads CASSSTGYSNQPQHF. CDR3 sequence (DNA): TGTGCCAGCAGCTCCACAGGGTATAGCAATCAGCCCCAGCATTTT.

The chain couples TRBV19 to TRBJ1-1, with 9 nucleotides matching TRBD1. The V gene's germline CDR1 is LNHDA and CDR2 SQIVND (reference sequence). J gave up 5 bases and V 5 bases, and 6 bases lay outside the gene matches. This CDR3 comprises 14 residues. CDR3 coding DNA: TGTGCCAGTAGTCCACTACAGGGGGCGACTGAAGCTTTCTTT. Amino acid sequence: CASSPLQGATEAFF.